The 26 T cell receptor beta chains below come from one sample, sequenced in a study of blood T cell repertoires in COVID-19. Sequencing used immunoSEQ multiplex PCR; TCRdb keeps in-frame clones, though not all of them. The sample includes 250,000 to 350,000 clones, 90% of them seen just once. Material for sequencing was peripheral blood. These receptors were taken from a woman aged 25-40 years with COVID-19, enrolled during active disease.

The chain joins TRBV2 to TRBJ1-2; TRBD1 agrees at 7 bases. V lost 0 bases to trimming and J lost 4 bases; unmatched junction nucleotides: 8. The CDR3 sequence is 16 residues long. CDR1 and CDR2 (germline): SNHLY, FYNNEI. The CDR3 here is CASSEAPGQITYGYTF. CDR3 in DNA: TGTGCCAGCAGTGAAGCTCCGGGACAGATTACCTATGGCTACACCTTC.

V gene TRBV6-5 combines with J gene TRBJ2-7; 10 bases are a match to TRBD2. V was pared by 8 bases and J by 4 bases, with 11 bases of the junction left unmatched. The V gene's germline CDR1 is MNHEY and CDR2 SVGAGI. The CDR3 is 15 residues long. CDR3 sequence reads: CASRELAGKQYEQYF. For the CDR3, the DNA is TGTGCCAGCCGAGAACTAGCGGGAAAACAATACGAGCAGTACTTC.

This rearrangement joins TRBV11-2 to TRBJ1-2; no definite D call. Germline assignment: CDR1 SGHAT and CDR2 FQNNGV. V gave up 5 bases and J gave up 8 bases, with 12 bases separating them. This CDR3 has 12 residues. CDR3 nucleotide sequence: TGTGCCAGCAGCCCAACTACGGGGGGCTACACCTTC. It specifies CASSPTTGGYTF.

This chain uses TRBV5-1 with TRBJ1-2; TRBD1 matches at 8 bases. V dropped 0 bases and J dropped 2; count of bases not matched to a gene: 3. Germline lookup yields CDR1 SGHRS and CDR2 YFSETQ. The CDR3 spans 15 residues. The CDR3: CASSLAQGANYGYTF. The DNA of the CDR3 is TGCGCCAGCAGCTTGGCCCAGGGGGCGAACTATGGCTACACCTTC.

The chain uses TRBV2 and TRBJ2-3, with TRBD2 identical over 9 bases. The CDR3 totals 19 residues. J was trimmed by 0 bases and V by 6 bases; bases with no gene match: 16. Germline CDR1 reads SNHLY; CDR2 reads FYNNEI. As DNA, the CDR3 is TGTGCCAGCAGGCCGGGACAGAATAGCGGGAGTCAGAGCACAGATACGCAGTATTTT. It encodes CASRPGQNSGSQSTDTQYF.

The chain is built from TRBV28 and TRBJ1-2, with a weak D call TRBD1 (5 bases). The CDR3 is 13 residues long. Germline V gives CDR1 MDHEN, CDR2 SYDVKM. Trimming removed 5 bases at V and 8 bases at J, with 15 bases between. In nucleotides, the CDR3 is TGTGCCAGCAGTCCCCCTCGGGGGATGGGCTACACCTTC. Translated, it gives CASSPPRGMGYTF.

This clone was counted once. The rearrangement uses TRBV30 and TRBJ2-5; no firm D call. The V gene's germline CDR1 is GTSNPN and CDR2 SVGIG (reference sequence). The CDR3 contains 14 residues. The V end was cut by 0 bases, the J end by 5 bases, with 13 bases between. CDR3 sequence reads: CAWSVHSLRETQYF. CDR3 DNA: TGTGCCTGGAGTGTACACTCACTAAGGGAGACCCAGTACTTC. The full variable domain, its missing parts supplied by reference TRBV30 and TRBJ2-5, is SQTIHQWPATLVQPVGSPLSLECTVEGTSNPNLYWYRQAAGRGLQLLFYSVGIGQISSEVPQNLSASRPQDRQFILSSKKLLLSDSGFYLCAWSVHSLRETQYFGPGTRLLVL.

The chain couples TRBV25-1 to TRBJ2-3; 11 bases are shared with TRBD1. The CDR3 is 14 amino acids. J gave up 4 bases and V 7 bases, and 4 bases lay outside the gene matches. CDR1 MGHDK and CDR2 SYGVNS come from the germline V gene. Here the CDR3 reads CASTPGQGADTQYF. The DNA of the CDR3 is TGTGCCAGCACCCCGGGACAGGGGGCAGATACGCAGTATTTT.

This rearrangement joins TRBV30 to TRBJ1-1; D not resolved. V was trimmed by 3 bases and J by 1 base, leaving 12 bases between them. Per germline, CDR1 GTSNPN and CDR2 SVGIG (reference sequence). The CDR3 spans 14 residues. The CDR3 coding sequence is TGTGCCTGGAGAAAACTTGGAGCGAACACTGAAGCTTTCTTT. Its translation is CAWRKLGANTEAFF.

The V call is TRBV27, the J call TRBJ2-1, with 7 bases aligning to TRBD1. The germline CDR1 and CDR2 sequences are MNHEY and SMNVEV (reference sequence). Losses at the gene ends were 6 bases for V and 10 bases for J; bases not matched to a gene: 6. The CDR3 totals 12 residues. The CDR3 DNA sequence: TGTGCCAGCAGGGGACAGAGTGGCGAGCAGTTCTTC. Protein sequence: CASRGQSGEQFF.

This clone was seen a single time. This may stem from a read error, because a much larger clone lies one nucleotide away. This sequence joins TRBV30 and TRBJ1-5; D ambiguous. Germline V gene data show CDR1 as GTSNPN and CDR2 as SVGIG (reference sequence). This CDR3 has 13 residues. V gave up 0 bases and J gave up 2 bases, with 5 bases separating them. CDR3 nucleotides: TGTGCCTGGAGTGTACTGGGCAATCAGCCCCAGCATTTT. Its translation is CAWSVLGNQPQHF.

V gene TRBV4-1 combines with J gene TRBJ1-2; TRBD1 matches 7 bases. The CDR3 sequence is 16 residues long. Germline CDR1 and CDR2: MGHRA and YSYEKL. With V trimmed by 2 bases and J by 5 bases, 11 bases remained unmatched. CDR3 region: CASSQPYRGRGYGYTF. The DNA of the CDR3 is TGCGCCAGCAGCCAACCATATAGGGGCAGGGGGTATGGCTACACCTTC.

This chain links TRBV27 with TRBJ2-7; 9 nucleotides line up with TRBD1. V trimming: 0 bases; J trimming: 2 bases; junction bases outside the gene matches: 11. The CDR3 sequence is 18 residues long. From germline, CDR1 is MNHEY and CDR2 SMNVEV (reference sequence). The CDR3 region is CASSLSLRPGQGAYEQYF. The CDR3 region has the DNA TGTGCCAGCAGTTTATCCCTCCGTCCGGGACAGGGCGCCTACGAGCAGTACTTC.

This clone appeared a single time. V usage is TRBV30 and J usage is TRBJ2-6; no clear D gene. CDR3 length: 16 amino acids. Germline V lookup: CDR1 GTSNPN, CDR2 SVGIG (reference sequence). V lost 4 bases and J lost 0, with 13 bases in between. CDR3 loop: CAWNRGQISGANVLTF. The CDR3 DNA follows: TGTGCCTGGAATAGAGGTCAAATCTCTGGGGCCAACGTCCTGACTTTC.

The CDR3 loop is CASSTHGQEQETQYF. The CDR3 DNA reads as TGTGCCAGTAGCACCCACGGACAGGAACAAGAGACCCAGTACTTC. The gene calls are TRBV19 and TRBJ2-5; 7 bases are a match to TRBD1. CDR3 size: 15 residues. Germline assignment: CDR1 LNHDA and CDR2 SQIVND (reference sequence). The V and J ends lost 6 bases and 2 bases, in that order; junction bases with no gene match: 9.

This chain uses TRBV11-2 with TRBJ2-1, with 12 nucleotides matching TRBD2. The CDR3 is 16 amino acids. The V segment lost 5 bases and the J segment 8 bases; nucleotides outside the gene matches: 10. Germline V gene data show CDR1 as SGHAT and CDR2 as FQNNGV. This CDR3 reads CASSRLAGVGGHEQFF. CDR3 coding DNA: TGTGCCAGCAGCAGACTAGCGGGAGTTGGGGGCCATGAGCAGTTCTTC.

The V gene is TRBV25-1, the J gene TRBJ2-7; a possible D gene is TRBD2 (6 bases). CDR3 length: 14 residues. The V gene lost 3 bases and the J gene lost 2 bases, with 11 bases spanning the gap. Germline CDR1 reads MGHDK; CDR2 reads SYGVNS. CDR3 nucleotides: TGTGCCAGCAGTGACGGAGGGGCCCCCTACGAGCAGTACTTC. This codes for CASSDGGAPYEQYF.

The chain uses TRBV5-1 and TRBJ2-7; 13 nucleotides align to TRBD2. The CDR3 is 14 residues long. Per the germline V gene, CDR1 is SGHRS and CDR2 is YFSETQ. V lost 4 bases to trimming and J lost 7 bases; unmatched junction nucleotides: 5. The CDR3 protein is CASSPGLAGDEQYF. CDR3 in DNA: TGCGCCAGCAGCCCCGGACTAGCGGGAGATGAGCAGTACTTC.

J is TRBJ2-4 and V is TRBV5-1; TRBD1 is a possible D gene (5 bases). Germline CDR1 SGHRS, CDR2 YFSETQ. This CDR3 spans 16 amino acids. The V and J ends lost 4 bases and 2 bases respectively, with 16 bases between them. DNA for the CDR3: TGCGCCAGCAGCCCAGGACCACAGGACCCCAAAAACATTCAGTACTTC. Translated, it gives CASSPGPQDPKNIQYF.

A single count supports this clone. DNA for the CDR3: TGTGCCAGCAGCTTAAGCGGGAGGGCCCAAGAGACCCAGTACTTC. Translated: CASSLSGRAQETQYF. The chain employs TRBV7-3 and TRBJ2-5; 9 bases line up with TRBD2. The CDR3 runs 15 residues. Germline V gives CDR1 SGHTA, CDR2 FQGTGA. After removal of 1 base from V and 1 base from J, the junction contained 1 base not matched to a gene.

This clone was found once. The CDR3 DNA follows: TGTGCCAGCAGTTACTCGGACAGGGTCTACGAGCAGTACTTC. Its protein product is CASSYSDRVYEQYF. V usage is TRBV6-5 and J usage is TRBJ2-7; 8 bases are shared with TRBD1. From germline, CDR1 is MNHEY and CDR2 SVGAGI. V lost 0 bases to trimming and J lost 3 bases; unmatched junction nucleotides: 1. The CDR3 extends over 14 amino acids.

The chain links TRBV19 to TRBJ2-7; the match to TRBD1 covers 10 bases. The trim removed 9 bases at V and 3 bases at J, leaving 8 bases unmatched. The CDR3 has 14 residues. Looked up from germline, CDR1 is LNHDA and CDR2 is SQIVND (reference sequence). In nucleotides, the CDR3 is TGTGCCAGCAGGGGTCGGGACAGGGGCTACGAGCAGTACTTC. It yields the protein CASRGRDRGYEQYF.

This chain joins TRBV5-1 and TRBJ1-1; tentatively, D is TRBD1 (5 bases). Germline values: CDR1 SGHRS, CDR2 YFSETQ. Trimming cost V 5 bases and J 1 base, with 9 bases left between them. This CDR3 comprises 13 residues. As DNA, the CDR3 is TGCGCCAGCAGAGTTGACAGGAACACTGAAGCTTTCTTT. Protein product: CASRVDRNTEAFF.

The chain recombines TRBV27 with TRBJ2-7, with D perhaps TRBD1 (6 bases). Deletions cut 3 bases from V and 1 base from J, with 10 bases between. The CDR3 covers 14 residues. The germline V gene has CDR1 MNHEY and CDR2 SMNVEV (reference sequence). CDR3 sequence reads: CASSFKDSSYEQYF. CDR3 nucleotide sequence: TGTGCCAGCAGTTTTAAGGACAGTTCCTACGAGCAGTACTTC.

This sequence joins TRBV4-2 and TRBJ2-1; D not certain. Looked up from germline, CDR1 is LGHNA and CDR2 is YNFKEQ. CDR3 length: 15 amino acids. V shed 0 bases and J shed 8 bases, with 14 bases lying between them. The CDR3 is CASSQEWRGVYEQFF. Written as DNA, the CDR3 is TGTGCCAGCAGCCAAGAATGGCGAGGTGTCTATGAGCAGTTCTTC.

This chain connects TRBV21-1 to TRBJ2-5; the tabulated D call, TRBD1, remains unverified against the DNA. TRBV21-1 is noted as a pseudogene. This CDR3 is 14 amino acids long. CDR3 amino acids: CASSGSGAKETQYF. CDR3 nucleotide sequence: TGTGCCAGCAGTGGATCAGGGGCTAAAGAGACCCAGTACTTC.